The 10 T cell receptor beta chains listed next were all sequenced from one sample in a study of cytomegalovirus exposure and HLA in healthy donors. Produced via immunoSEQ multiplex PCR; TCRdb's table is partial and in-frame only. The table has about 280,000 clones, 86% seen once. Source material: PBMCs. These receptor sequences come from a woman aged 18-35 years in good health and CMV-seronegative.

The chain is built from TRBV27 and TRBJ2-7, with D possibly TRBD1 on 5 matching bases. The V gene lost 10 bases and the J gene lost 2 bases, with 18 bases spanning the gap. The CDR3 runs 14 residues. CDR1 and CDR2 (germline): MNHEY, SMNVEV (reference sequence). The CDR3 DNA follows: TGTGCCACCTACCCTTCGGCAGGGACCTACGAGCAGTACTTC. Protein product: CATYPSAGTYEQYF.

The V gene is TRBV18, the J gene TRBJ2-7, with 9 nucleotides matching TRBD1. This CDR3 has 15 amino acids. Trimming at V came to 6 bases and at J to 1 base, leaving 7 bases not matched to a gene. Germline V gene sequence: CDR1 KGHSH, CDR2 LQKENI. The CDR3 bases are TGTGCCAGCTCCCACCGGGACAGGGCTTCCTACGAGCAGTACTTC. It encodes CASSHRDRASYEQYF.

To note about this clone: The junction shows a germline mismatch at one end, possibly a read error. J is TRBJ1-3 and V is TRBV27; D may be TRBD1 (5 bases). The germline gives CDR1 MNHEY, CDR2 SMNVEV (reference sequence). The CDR3 consists of 16 residues. The CDR3 nucleotides are TGTGCCAGCAGTTTAGCGGGGACCTTATCTGGAAACATCATATATTTT. This codes for CASSLAGTLSGNIIYF.

The chain carries TRBV11-3 and TRBJ2-7; D might be TRBD1 (6 bases). The CDR3 contains 17 residues. V lost 1 base and J 1 base, leaving 17 bases between the germline ends. Germline CDR1 is SGHNT and CDR2 is YENEEA. This CDR3 reads CASSLGSPITGSYEQYF. The CDR3 DNA sequence: TGTGCCAGCAGCTTAGGGTCCCCAATAACAGGGTCCTACGAGCAGTACTTC.

The chain employs TRBV6-5 and TRBJ2-5; D unresolved. The CDR3 consists of 13 residues. Germline values: CDR1 MNHEY, CDR2 SVGAGI. Trimming left V 2 bases short and J 5 bases short, with 9 bases between. CDR3 coding DNA: TGTGCCAGCAGTTACGGCAGGCCTGAGACCCAGTACTTC. This gives the protein CASSYGRPETQYF.

Comment on this clone: The sample has other DNA sequences that encode this CDR3 too. The J gene is TRBJ1-1, the V gene TRBV28, with TRBD1 matching over 9 bases. Looked up from germline, CDR1 is MDHEN and CDR2 is SYDVKM. The CDR3 spans 14 residues. V trimming: 6 bases; J trimming: 5 bases; junction bases outside the gene matches: 7. As DNA, the CDR3 is TGTGCCAGCAGCCCCGGACAGGGGAATACTGAAGCTTTCTTT. Its translation: CASSPGQGNTEAFF.

V gene TRBV11-3 combines with J gene TRBJ2-1, with D possibly being TRBD2 (6 bases). Germline loops: CDR1 SGHNT, CDR2 YENEEA. CDR3 length: 12 amino acids. V was cut by 7 bases and J by 15 bases, with 19 bases left in between. The CDR3 nucleotides read TGTGCCAGCACCGATTACGGGAGACGTTGGTTCTTC. Residues: CASTDYGRRWFF.

The chain links TRBV5-6 to TRBJ2-7; 14 bases are a match to TRBD2. CDR1 and CDR2 (germline): SGHDT, YYEEEE. V was clipped by 4 bases and J by 4 bases; unmatched bases: 4. There are 15 residues in the CDR3. This chain's CDR3 is CASSPGLAGGYEQYF. The DNA for the CDR3 is TGTGCCAGCAGCCCCGGACTAGCGGGAGGATACGAGCAGTACTTC.

The V gene is TRBV4-2, the J gene TRBJ2-5; TRBD2 agrees at 7 bases. Germline lookup yields CDR1 LGHNA and CDR2 YNFKEQ. V lost 3 bases and J lost 5; bases outside the gene matches: 9. CDR3 size: 15 residues. CDR3 bases: TGTGCCAGCAGCCATGAGGGAGGGCCGGGGGAGACCCAGTACTTC. Translation gives CASSHEGGPGETQYF.

The V and J genes are TRBV27 and TRBJ2-1; TRBD1 agrees at 8 bases. Germline V CDR1 and CDR2: MNHEY, SMNVEV (reference sequence). The CDR3 has 14 amino acids. V dropped 5 bases and J dropped 5; count of bases not matched to a gene: 5. The CDR3: CASSPGTGDNEQFF. As DNA, the CDR3 is TGTGCCAGCAGTCCCGGGACAGGCGACAATGAGCAGTTCTTC.